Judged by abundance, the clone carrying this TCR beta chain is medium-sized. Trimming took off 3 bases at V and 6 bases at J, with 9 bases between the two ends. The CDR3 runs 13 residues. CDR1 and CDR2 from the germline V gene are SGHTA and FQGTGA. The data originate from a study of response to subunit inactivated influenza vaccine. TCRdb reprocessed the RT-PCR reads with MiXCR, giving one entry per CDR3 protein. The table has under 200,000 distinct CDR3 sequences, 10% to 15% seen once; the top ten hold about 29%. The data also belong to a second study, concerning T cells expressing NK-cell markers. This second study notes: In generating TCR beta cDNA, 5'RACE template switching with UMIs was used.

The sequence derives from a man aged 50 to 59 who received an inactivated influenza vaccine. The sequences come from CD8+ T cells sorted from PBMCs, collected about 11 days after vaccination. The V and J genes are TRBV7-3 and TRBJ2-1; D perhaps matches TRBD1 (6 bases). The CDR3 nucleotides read TGTGCCAGCAGCTTCACAGGGATCAATGAGCAGTTCTTC. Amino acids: CASSFTGINEQFF.